This T cell receptor beta chain came from a study of PD-L1 blockade in urothelial cancer. Study information: Blood underwent analysis 3 weeks (second dose) and 6 weeks after treatment began.

Clones were sequenced by immunoSEQ multiplex PCR, and TCRdb holds only the in-frame ones, with some missing. Among tens of thousands of clones, nearly 90% were seen once, and the ten largest hold approximately 1.5%. Germline V gene sequence: CDR1 SGHTA, CDR2 FQGNSA. The V segment lost 6 bases and the J segment 7 bases; nucleotides outside the gene matches: 11. This CDR3 is built from 15 residues. Regarding time point: pretreatment peripheral blood. This receptor was taken from a man in his fifties or sixties with urothelial cancer. This chain connects TRBV7-2 to TRBJ2-2, with TRBD1 matching over 7 bases. Sequencing used PBMCs, obtained around atezolizumab (anti-PD-L1) treatment. CDR3 nucleotide sequence: TGTGCCAGCAGTCCTGACAGGGCAACGATCGGGGAGCTGTTTTTT. It encodes CASSPDRATIGELFF.